This is a list of T cell receptor beta chains from one sample in a study of OX40 agonist ivuxolimab in advanced cancers. Measured with immunoSEQ multiplex PCR; TCRdb has only the in-frame clones, and not every one. The sample lists 50,000 to 65,000 clones, about 87% occurring once. The specimen comprised CD4+ or CD8+ T cells sorted from blood, sampled in a trial of the OX40 agonist ivuxolimab. All receptors derive from an adult with an advanced solid tumor such as melanoma, head and neck, liver or kidney cancer. Both conserved end residues are part of each CDR3. A D gene is named only where the DNA matches it firmly. Clone size is given for some rows only: seen once, a few or many times, or a class if the clone is expanded.

J	V	size	D	CDR3	DNA
TRBJ1-1	TRBV6-5	.	.	CACESGATEAFF	TGTGCCTGCGAGTCGGGGGCCACTGAAGCTTTCTTT
TRBJ2-3	TRBV4-3	few	.	CASSHQLGLTDTQYF	TGCGCCAGCAGCCACCAACTCGGGCTCACAGATACGCAGTATTTT
TRBJ1-2	TRBV1	.	.	CTSSHYLRPLRLGDYGYTF	TGCACCAGCAGCCACTACCTAAGACCCCTCCGCTTAGGGGACTATGGCTACACCTTC
TRBJ2-6	TRBV30	.	TRBD1	CAWSAGGSGANVLTF	TGTGCCTGGAGCGCAGGGGGCTCTGGGGCCAACGTCCTGACTTTC
TRBJ2-7	TRBV19	.	TRBD2	CASSSLADLISYEQYF	TGTGCCAGTAGCTCACTAGCGGACTTGATCTCCTACGAGCAGTACTTC
TRBJ1-2	TRBV4-1	.	.	CASSQESVTLYGYTF	TGCGCCAGCAGCCAAGAGTCGGTTACACTATATGGCTACACCTTC
TRBJ2-7	TRBV6-6	.	.	CASSTIYEQYF	TGTGCCAGCAGTACAATTTACGAGCAGTACTTC
TRBJ2-5	TRBV27	.	TRBD1	CATAGTGMYQETQYF	TGTGCCACCGCCGGGACAGGGATGTACCAAGAGACCCAGTACTTC
TRBJ1-5	TRBV7-8	.	TRBD1	CASSRRDSPNQPQHF	TGTGCCAGCAGCAGGAGGGACAGCCCAAATCAGCCCCAGCATTTT
TRBJ2-1	TRBV18	.	TRBD2	CASSPDTSGRKNEQFF	TGTGCCAGCTCACCGGACACTAGCGGGAGAAAGAATGAGCAGTTCTTC
TRBJ2-3	TRBV4-2	once	TRBD2	CASSRTSGGSTDTQYF	TGTGCCAGCAGCCGGACTAGCGGTGGGAGCACAGATACGCAGTATTTT
TRBJ2-3	TRBV11-2	once	TRBD2	CASSPLAGGGSDTQYF	TGTGCCAGCAGCCCACTAGCGGGAGGGGGGTCAGATACGCAGTATTTT
TRBJ1-2	TRBV6-5	once	.	CASSYSWGSGGYTF	TGTGCCAGCAGTTACTCGTGGGGTAGTGGAGGCTACACCTTC
TRBJ1-2	TRBV28	.	TRBD1	CASTPGGTGFYTF	TGTGCCAGCACCCCGGGAGGGACAGGGTTTTACACCTTC
TRBJ2-3	TRBV6-1	.	.	CASRLLSQTDTQYF	TGTGCCAGCAGACTCCTATCGCAAACAGATACGCAGTATTTT
TRBJ1-3	TRBV7-9	.	.	CASSSPGTLMRGNTIYF	TGTGCCAGCAGCTCCCCCGGGACTTTAATGCGGGGAAACACCATATATTTT
TRBJ2-3	TRBV5-4	.	.	CASSLNRANTDTQYF	TGTGCCAGCAGCTTGAACCGAGCCAACACAGATACGCAGTATTTT
TRBJ2-5	TRBV11-2	.	.	CASSLDQETQYF	TGTGCCAGCAGCTTAGATCAAGAGACCCAGTACTTC
TRBJ1-4	TRBV19	once	TRBD1	CASSIEDSGTGIEKLFF	TGTGCCAGTAGTATAGAGGACTCCGGGACAGGGATTGAAAAACTGTTTTTT
TRBJ2-4	TRBV6-5	.	.	CASRIGTIQYF	TGTGCCAGCAGAATCGGGACTATTCAGTACTTC
TRBJ1-2	TRBV11-2	.	TRBD1	CASSYGTGDYGYTF	TGTGCCAGCAGCTACGGGACAGGGGATTATGGCTACACCTTC
TRBJ2-5	TRBV5-1	.	TRBD2	CASSAGGGPQYF	TGCGCCAGCAGCGCCGGGGGGGGGCCCCAGTACTTC
TRBJ2-7	TRBV11-2	once	.	CASSSSVKLTYEQYF	TGTGCCAGCAGCTCCTCCGTGAAGTTGACCTACGAGCAGTACTTC
TRBJ2-7	TRBV14	few	.	CASSRLKGQGHEQYF	TGTGCCAGCAGCCGTTTAAAGGGGCAGGGCCACGAGCAGTACTTC
TRBJ1-4	TRBV6-5	.	.	CASSYRDATNEKLFF	TGTGCCAGCAGTTACCGGGACGCAACTAATGAAAAACTGTTTTTT
TRBJ2-3	TRBV7-8	.	.	CASSLVAGSDTQYF	TGTGCCAGCAGCTTAGTGGCGGGGTCAGATACGCAGTATTTT
TRBJ2-2	TRBV7-3	.	TRBD1	CASSPQGANGELFF	TGTGCCAGCAGCCCGCAGGGGGCGAACGGGGAGCTGTTTTTT
TRBJ1-2	TRBV7-9	.	.	CASSLGGGLDGYTF	TGTGCCAGCAGCTTAGGTGGAGGATTAGACGGCTACACCTTC
TRBJ1-2	TRBV6-6	few	TRBD1	CASSYQGDYGYTF	TGTGCCAGCAGTTACCAGGGGGACTATGGCTACACCTTC
TRBJ2-1	TRBV11-3	.	TRBD2	CASSELAGGYNEQFF	TGTGCCAGCAGCGAACTAGCGGGAGGCTACAATGAGCAGTTCTTC
TRBJ1-5	TRBV6-1	.	.	CASSGAHNQPQHF	TGTGCCAGCAGTGGCGCGCACAATCAGCCCCAGCATTTT
TRBJ2-3	TRBV5-1	.	TRBD2	CASSPRLAGDLPDTQYF	TGCGCCAGCAGCCCCCGACTAGCGGGTGACCTGCCAGATACGCAGTATTTT
TRBJ1-1	TRBV5-1	.	.	CASSLGWASTEAFF	TGCGCCAGCAGCTTGGGGTGGGCTTCCACTGAAGCTTTCTTT
TRBJ2-2	TRBV4-3	few	.	CASSQETGNTGELFF	TGCGCCAGCAGCCAAGAGACAGGGAACACCGGGGAGCTGTTTTTT
TRBJ1-1	TRBV5-1	few	TRBD1	CASRTQDRAPEAFF	TGCGCCAGCAGAACTCAGGACAGGGCCCCTGAAGCTTTCTTT
TRBJ2-7	TRBV7-2	.	TRBD2	CASSLVWTSDHEQYF	TGTGCCAGCAGCTTAGTTTGGACTAGCGACCACGAGCAGTACTTC
TRBJ1-2	TRBV30	.	.	CAWSVHREWGYTF	TGTGCCTGGAGTGTACACAGGGAGTGGGGCTACACCTTC
TRBJ1-1	TRBV6-5	.	.	CASSYSIQNTEAFF	TGTGCCAGCAGTTACTCCATCCAGAACACTGAAGCTTTCTTT
TRBJ2-6	TRBV5-1	once	.	CASSLGSGSGANVLTF	TGCGCCAGCAGCTTGGGGTCGGGATCTGGGGCCAACGTCCTGACTTTC
TRBJ1-6	TRBV2	.	.	CASRDEILNSPLHF	TGTGCCAGCAGAGACGAGATATTGAATTCACCCCTCCACTTT